This T cell receptor (beta chain) was captured in a study of T cell responses to AZD1222 COVID-19 vaccine. Study-level results: A rise in Spike-specific TCR breadth and depth followed two AZD1222 doses. Donors were chiefly white British, with a greater number of females, and clonal diversity was perhaps underestimated. After the peak T cell response, and only then, were repertoires sampled. Reports say nearly half of spike-specific TCRs go after unmutated variant regions.

Assay used: immunoSEQ multiplex PCR; TCRdb lists only in-frame clones, some missing. This table holds about 100,000 clones, 85% to 90% found once. About this clone itself: Antigen specificity is unknown.

Germline CDR1 DFQATT, CDR2 SNEGSKA (reference sequence). The CDR3 totals 12 residues. V was trimmed by 3 bases and J by 4 bases, leaving 9 bases between them. Source: peripheral blood, taken on day 0 of AZD1222 vaccination. This TCR was sampled from an adult in good health. This chain connects TRBV20-1 to TRBJ1-1; D gene uncertain. CDR3 sequence: CSASQRGTEAFF. CDR3 nucleotide sequence: TGCAGTGCTAGTCAAAGAGGCACTGAAGCTTTCTTT.